This T cell receptor beta chain was found in a study of cytomegalovirus exposure and HLA in healthy donors. Study summary: Some 90 million unique TCRs from HLA-typed donors were held in an early data release.

In regard to this clone: The antigen is unknown.

General study results and limits: In an earlier analysis, in 540 or so donors, most V segments appeared productive either ~90% or ~30% of the time.

Amplification used 60 Vbeta primers and 13 Jbeta primers. Assay used: immunoSEQ multiplex PCR; TCRdb lists only in-frame clones, some missing. Of about 130,000 clones listed, about 78% are singletons. The CDR3 sequence is 15 residues long. Germline CDR1 SGDLS, CDR2 YYNGEE. Trimming removed 0 bases at V and 5 bases at J, with 11 bases between. This TCR was sampled from a man aged 30-40 years in good health and CMV-seronegative. Sample: PBMCs. The chain has TRBV9 and TRBJ2-2, with D possibly being TRBD2 (5 bases). The CDR3 here is CASSVGASWTGELFF. CDR3 sequence (DNA): TGTGCCAGCAGCGTAGGGGCTAGCTGGACCGGGGAGCTGTTTTTT.